This is a list of T cell receptor beta chains from one sample in a study of cytomegalovirus exposure and HLA in healthy donors. Profiled with immunoSEQ multiplex PCR; TCRdb holds only in-frame clones, not every one. The repertoire holds about 90,000 clones, roughly 67% seen once, with 20% to 25% in the top ten. The sequenced sample was PBMCs. The receptor set was obtained from a woman aged 50 to 60 in good health and CMV-seropositive. Both conserved end residues are part of each CDR3. Each record gives: J gene, clone size, V gene, D gene, CDR3 DNA, CDR3 protein. The D gene is left open where the match is weak. Size is omitted from some rows. Given values are once, few, many or a class for expanded clones.

j_gene: TRBJ1-2; abundance: -; v_gene: TRBV6-5; d_gene: -; CDR3nt: TGTGCCAGCAGTTACATGTCTTACAGGGGCTACACCTTC; CDR3aa: CASSYMSYRGYTF
j_gene: TRBJ1-1; abundance: -; v_gene: TRBV30; d_gene: -; CDR3nt: TGTGCCTGGACAGGGCGGGAGGCTTTCTTT; CDR3aa: CAWTGREAFF
j_gene: TRBJ1-1; abundance: -; v_gene: TRBV7-9; d_gene: -; CDR3nt: TGTGCCAGCAGCTTAGTCCCACTACTAAAGAACACTGAAGCTTTCTTT; CDR3aa: CASSLVPLLKNTEAFF
j_gene: TRBJ1-1; abundance: -; v_gene: TRBV5-5; d_gene: TRBD1; CDR3nt: TGTGCCTGGGGGACAGGGGTTTTATTTGGCACTGAAGCTTTCTTT; CDR3aa: CAWGTGVLFGTEAFF
j_gene: TRBJ2-7; abundance: -; v_gene: TRBV10-3; d_gene: -; CDR3nt: TGTGCCACCCTAAACCAGGGGGGTTACGAGCAGTACTTC; CDR3aa: CATLNQGGYEQYF
j_gene: TRBJ2-1; abundance: -; v_gene: TRBV5-3; d_gene: -; CDR3nt: TGTGCCAGAGGGAGCCCCAATGAGCAGTTCTTC; CDR3aa: CARGSPNEQFF
j_gene: TRBJ1-5; abundance: -; v_gene: TRBV6-1; d_gene: -; CDR3nt: TGTGCCAGCAGTTCGGTCACCAATCAGCCCCAGCATTTT; CDR3aa: CASSSVTNQPQHF
j_gene: TRBJ2-3; abundance: -; v_gene: TRBV5-1; d_gene: TRBD2; CDR3nt: TGCGCCAGCAATAGCGGGGGGACAGATACGCAGTATTTT; CDR3aa: CASNSGGTDTQYF
j_gene: TRBJ1-5; abundance: -; v_gene: TRBV14; d_gene: -; CDR3nt: TGTGCCAGCAGCCAATCCACCCCAGGGGGCAATCAGCCCCAGCATTTT; CDR3aa: CASSQSTPGGNQPQHF
j_gene: TRBJ1-1; abundance: -; v_gene: TRBV5-4; d_gene: TRBD1; CDR3nt: TGTGCCAGCAGCCGACTAAGCGGGACAGGGAGGTCCTCGAACACTGAAGCTTTCTTT; CDR3aa: CASSRLSGTGRSSNTEAFF
j_gene: TRBJ2-2; abundance: -; v_gene: TRBV9; d_gene: TRBD2; CDR3nt: TGTGCCAGCAGCTCTCATTTCGGACTAGCGGGGGAGCGAGCCGGGGAGCTGTTTTTT; CDR3aa: CASSSHFGLAGERAGELFF
j_gene: TRBJ1-1; abundance: -; v_gene: TRBV7-9; d_gene: -; CDR3nt: TGTTCCAGCAGCTTAGCGGGGGGGGCTTTCTTT; CDR3aa: CSSSLAGGAFF
j_gene: TRBJ1-1; abundance: -; v_gene: TRBV19; d_gene: -; CDR3nt: TGTGCCAGTACCCACAGCCCGGGGGGAAGCACTGAAGCTTTCTTT; CDR3aa: CASTHSPGGSTEAFF
j_gene: TRBJ2-6; abundance: once; v_gene: TRBV2; d_gene: -; CDR3nt: TGTGCCAGCAGTGCTTTCCCGGGCATCGATGGTAGGGGCAACGTCCTGACTTTC; CDR3aa: CASSAFPGIDGRGNVLTF
j_gene: TRBJ1-3; abundance: -; v_gene: TRBV28; d_gene: -; CDR3nt: TGTGCCAGCAGTTCAGACAGGCGATACCTCTCTGGAAACACCATATATTTT; CDR3aa: CASSSDRRYLSGNTIYF
j_gene: TRBJ2-5; abundance: few; v_gene: TRBV5-6; d_gene: TRBD1; CDR3nt: TGTGCCAGCAGCCCCGGACAGGGCGTGGAGACCCAGTACTTC; CDR3aa: CASSPGQGVETQYF
j_gene: TRBJ1-3; abundance: -; v_gene: TRBV28; d_gene: -; CDR3nt: TGTGCCAGCAGTTTACGGTCCTCTGGAAACACCATATATTTT; CDR3aa: CASSLRSSGNTIYF
j_gene: TRBJ2-7; abundance: -; v_gene: TRBV11-2; d_gene: TRBD1; CDR3nt: TGTGCCAGCAGCCCAGACAGGGGGCCTCTCGAGCAGTACTTC; CDR3aa: CASSPDRGPLEQYF
j_gene: TRBJ2-3; abundance: -; v_gene: TRBV30; d_gene: TRBD2; CDR3nt: TGTGCCTGGAGTGCACTAGCGGGGGCAGGGACGCAGTATTTT; CDR3aa: CAWSALAGAGTQYF
j_gene: TRBJ1-4; abundance: once; v_gene: TRBV19; d_gene: -; CDR3nt: TGTGCCAGTAGTATAATAGCAACTAATGAAAAACTGTTTTTT; CDR3aa: CASSIIATNEKLFF
j_gene: TRBJ1-3; abundance: -; v_gene: TRBV11-2; d_gene: -; CDR3nt: TGTGCCAGCAGCTTAGCCGGGAGCCCTGGAAACACCATATATTTT; CDR3aa: CASSLAGSPGNTIYF
j_gene: TRBJ2-5; abundance: once; v_gene: TRBV28; d_gene: -; CDR3nt: TGTGCCAGCAGTCCCAGGCAGGGCGCAAGGACCCAGTACTTC; CDR3aa: CASSPRQGARTQYF